A single T cell receptor beta chain is shown here with its context. The data belong to a study of blood T cell repertoires in COVID-19. This CDR3 comprises 15 residues. Germline V gene lookup returns CDR1 LGHDT and CDR2 YNNKEL (reference sequence). Deletions cut 6 bases from V and 4 bases from J, with 18 bases between. In the source study's methods: Reference gene primer amplification yielded estimated nucleated cell counts. Here immunoSEQ multiplex PCR was the method, and the copy in TCRdb shows in-frame clones only, minus some. V, J and clone size reflect that table, while D and trimming were determined from the DNA. This table has about 230,000 clones, around 83% appearing once.

The sample was peripheral blood. The V gene is TRBV3-1 (or the pseudogene TRBV3-2), the J gene TRBJ1-1, with D possibly being TRBD1 (5 bases). The receptor comes from a man aged 40-55 years with acute or convalescent COVID-19. The CDR3 bases are TGTGCCAGCAGTCGAGGGGCGGGGGGAAGCACTGAAGCTTTCTTT. Translated, it gives CASSRGAGGSTEAFF.